This T cell receptor (beta chain) was recorded in a study of T cell changes during pregnancy in multiple sclerosis. Clones were sequenced by immunoSEQ multiplex PCR, and TCRdb holds only the in-frame ones, with some missing. Of 89,000 or so clones in the sample, roughly nine tenths are singletons; the top ten hold 3.5%. Germline V lookup: CDR1 SGHNT, CDR2 YYREEE (reference sequence). The CDR3 is made up of 16 amino acids. The germline V and J ends were trimmed by 0 bases and 4 bases, with 14 bases remaining between them. Sample: PBMCs, taken in the first trimester of pregnancy. This chain uses TRBV5-4 with TRBJ2-4; D might be TRBD2 (5 bases). The receptor comes from a female donor in good health, serving as a control in a pregnancy study. Some clones in this sample may be carry-over from other donors' samples. The CDR3 nucleotides read TGTGCCAGCAGCTTGGGGGAGTCGTCGGAGAAAAACATTCAGTACTTC. Residues: CASSLGESSEKNIQYF.